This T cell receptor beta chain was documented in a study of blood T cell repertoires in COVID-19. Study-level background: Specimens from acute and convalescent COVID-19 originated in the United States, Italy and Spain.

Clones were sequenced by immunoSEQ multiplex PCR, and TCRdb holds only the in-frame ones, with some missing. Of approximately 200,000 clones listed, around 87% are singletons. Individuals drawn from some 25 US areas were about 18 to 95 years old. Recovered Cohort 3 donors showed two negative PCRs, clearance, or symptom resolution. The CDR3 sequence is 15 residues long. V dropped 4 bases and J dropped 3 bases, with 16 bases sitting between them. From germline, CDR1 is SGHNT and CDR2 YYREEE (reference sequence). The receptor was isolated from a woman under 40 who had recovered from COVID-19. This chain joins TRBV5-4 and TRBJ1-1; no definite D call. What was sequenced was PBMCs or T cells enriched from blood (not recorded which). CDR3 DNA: TGTGCCAGCAGCGGAAGACCGGGAATTGACACTGAAGCTTTCTTT. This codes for CASSGRPGIDTEAFF.